The 16 T cell receptor beta chains given below trace back to one sample, sequenced in a study of blood T cell repertoires in COVID-19. Method: immunoSEQ multiplex PCR; TCRdb's copy keeps in-frame clones and lacks some. The sample holds tens of thousands of clones, around four fifths seen once. Material: peripheral blood. These receptors all come from a man in his forties or fifties with acute or convalescent COVID-19.

Only a few counts were recorded for this clone. V gene TRBV7-6 combines with J gene TRBJ2-1; D unclear. Per germline, CDR1 SGHVS and CDR2 FNYEAQ. Trimming pared 2 bases from V and 3 bases from J, leaving 8 bases between. This CDR3 region has 14 residues. The CDR3 protein is CASSLTHNYNEQFF. CDR3 bases: TGTGCCAGCAGCTTAACCCACAACTACAATGAGCAGTTCTTC. The complete variable domain, with remaining parts taken from reference TRBV7-6 and TRBJ2-1, reads GAGVSQSPRYKVTKRGQDVALRCDPISGHVSLYWYRQALGQGPEFLTYFNYEAQQDKSGLPNDRFSAERPEGSISTLTIQRTEQRDSAMYRCASSLTHNYNEQFFGPGTRLTVL.

In this sample, this clone turned up once. The chain couples TRBV7-9 to TRBJ2-2; TRBD1 might be the D (5 bases). The CDR3 totals 17 residues. The V end lost 7 bases, the J end lost 3 bases, and 21 bases lay between the germline ends. Germline-derived CDR1 and CDR2 are SEHNR and FQNEAQ (reference sequence). In DNA form, the CDR3 reads TGTGCCAGCACCCCGTCTAAGGGGATTGGCTACACCGGGGAGCTGTTTTTT. As protein: CASTPSKGIGYTGELFF.

The chain links TRBV30 to TRBJ2-7; 9 nucleotides align to TRBD2. The CDR3 sequence is 14 residues long. Germline CDR1 and CDR2: GTSNPN and SVGIG (reference sequence). V was clipped by 5 bases and J by 0 bases; unmatched bases: 5. CDR3: CAWSTLAGSYEQYF. In DNA, the CDR3 is TGTGCCTGGTCGACACTAGCGGGCTCCTACGAGCAGTACTTC.

Only a few counts were recorded for this clone. The chain employs TRBV4-1 and TRBJ1-6; possible D gene TRBD1, 6 bases. In germline, CDR1 is MGHRA, CDR2 YSYEKL. The germline V and J ends were trimmed by 0 bases and 11 bases, with 26 bases remaining between them. This CDR3 spans 19 amino acids. The CDR3 loop reads CASSQDRTGASGVSTPLHF. Here the CDR3 DNA reads TGCGCCAGCAGCCAAGATCGTACGGGTGCCTCAGGGGTGAGTACACCCCTCCACTTT.

The rearrangement links TRBV20-1 to TRBJ1-5, with TRBD1 as a possible D gene (5 bases). The CDR3 has 18 residues. V gave up 3 bases and J gave up 9 bases, with 30 bases separating them. Germline values: CDR1 DFQATT, CDR2 SNEGSKA (reference sequence). CDR3 protein: CSASSWLLLGQDKSPQHF. CDR3 bases: TGCAGTGCTAGTTCGTGGCTTCTTCTGGGGCAGGACAAGTCGCCCCAGCATTTT.

V and J are TRBV5-5 and TRBJ2-7, with 8 bases lining up with TRBD1. Trimming removed 2 bases from V and 6 bases from J; junction bases left unmatched: 10. The V gene's germline CDR1 is SGHKS and CDR2 YYEKEE (reference sequence). The length of the CDR3 is 15 residues. As DNA, the CDR3 is TGTGCCAGCAGCTTAGGTGTAGCCAGGGGGCGCGAGCAGTACTTC. It encodes CASSLGVARGREQYF.

The chain has TRBV6-4 and TRBJ1-5; no firm D call. Trimming removed 4 bases at V and 0 bases at J, with 4 bases between. Germline lookup yields CDR1 MRHNA and CDR2 SNTAGT. The CDR3 spans 13 residues. CDR3 sequence (DNA): TGTGCCAGCAGTGTAGATAGCAATCAGCCCCAGCATTTT. Amino acid sequence: CASSVDSNQPQHF.

The chain combines TRBV6-5 with TRBJ2-7; 9 bases are shared with TRBD2. With 4 bases clipped from V and 2 bases from J, the junction kept 3 bases outside the gene matches. Germline V gene data show CDR1 as MNHEY and CDR2 as SVGAGI. This CDR3 has 14 amino acids. CDR3 sequence: CASSSLAGPYEQYF. The CDR3 coding sequence is TGTGCCAGCAGTTCACTAGCGGGCCCCTACGAGCAGTACTTC.

The chain recombines TRBV24-1 with TRBJ2-7, with D possibly matching TRBD1 (6 bases). V lost 4 bases and J 1 base, leaving 10 bases between the germline ends. Per germline, CDR1 KGHDR and CDR2 SFDVKD. The CDR3 contains 14 residues. The CDR3 protein is CATSEAGDSYEQYF. The CDR3 DNA reads TGTGCCACCAGTGAGGCAGGGGATTCCTACGAGCAGTACTTC.

The chain links TRBV19 to TRBJ1-1, with D hard to call. V shed 3 bases and J shed 6 bases, with 11 bases lying between them. This CDR3 has 13 residues. Germline CDR1 reads LNHDA; CDR2 reads SQIVND (reference sequence). Written as DNA, the CDR3 is TGTGCCAGTAGTATCGGGGTGGGTTCTGAAGCTTTCTTT. This codes for CASSIGVGSEAFF. The complete variable domain, with remaining parts taken from reference TRBV19 and TRBJ1-1, reads DGGITQSPKYLFRKEGQNVTLSCEQNLNHDAMYWYRQDPGQGLRLIYYSQIVNDFQKGDIAEGYSVSREKKESFPLTVTSAQKNPTAFYLCASSIGVGSEAFFGQGTRLTVV.

The chain employs TRBV12-3 or TRBV12-4 and TRBJ2-3, with unresolved D. There are 12 residues in the CDR3. V was shortened by 6 bases and J by 0 bases, with 4 bases between the two germline ends. CDR3 residues: CASSFSTDTQYF. CDR3 DNA: TGTGCCAGCAGCTTCAGCACAGATACGCAGTATTTT.

The CDR3 sequence is CSTMENTEAFF. Written as DNA, the CDR3 is TGCAGCACTATGGAGAACACTGAAGCTTTCTTT. The gene calls are TRBV20-1 and TRBJ1-1, with no clear D. CDR3 length equals 11 residues. The V gene's germline CDR1 is DFQATT and CDR2 SNEGSKA (reference sequence).

The V and J genes are TRBV7-8 and TRBJ1-2; TRBD1 agrees at 7 bases. Germline lookup yields CDR1 SGHVS and CDR2 FQNEAQ. The length of the CDR3 is 13 residues. After removal of 5 bases from V and 4 bases from J, the junction contained 4 bases not matched to a gene. The CDR3 loop reads CASSPPGGYGYTF. The CDR3 DNA follows: TGTGCCAGCAGCCCCCCAGGGGGCTATGGCTACACCTTC.

The chain is built from TRBV11-2 and TRBJ1-4; a weak D match, TRBD1 (5 bases). CDR1 is SGHAT, CDR2 FQNNGV, per germline. Trimming removed 2 bases at V and 8 bases at J, with 12 bases between. This CDR3 contains 14 residues. The CDR3 DNA is TGTGCCAGCAGCTTACAGGAGGGGTCGGAAAAACTGTTTTTT. This gives the protein CASSLQEGSEKLFF.

This sequence joins TRBV2 and TRBJ1-1; D possibly corresponds to TRBD1 (6 bases). Trimming removed 11 bases from V and 0 bases from J, with 13 bases in between. In germline, CDR1 is SNHLY, CDR2 FYNNEI. This CDR3 is built from 13 residues. The CDR3 region is CASRGEMNTEAFF. The DNA of the CDR3 is TGTGCCTCCAGGGGAGAAATGAACACTGAAGCTTTCTTT.

This rearrangement joins TRBV7-9 to TRBJ2-5, with D maybe TRBD2 (6 bases). This CDR3 comprises 15 residues. V lost 4 bases to trimming and J lost 3 bases, with 15 bases between them. Germline values: CDR1 SEHNR, CDR2 FQNEAQ (reference sequence). The CDR3 here is CASSSSGTAEETQYF. For the CDR3, the DNA is TGTGCCAGCAGCTCGTCCGGGACTGCAGAAGAGACCCAGTACTTC.